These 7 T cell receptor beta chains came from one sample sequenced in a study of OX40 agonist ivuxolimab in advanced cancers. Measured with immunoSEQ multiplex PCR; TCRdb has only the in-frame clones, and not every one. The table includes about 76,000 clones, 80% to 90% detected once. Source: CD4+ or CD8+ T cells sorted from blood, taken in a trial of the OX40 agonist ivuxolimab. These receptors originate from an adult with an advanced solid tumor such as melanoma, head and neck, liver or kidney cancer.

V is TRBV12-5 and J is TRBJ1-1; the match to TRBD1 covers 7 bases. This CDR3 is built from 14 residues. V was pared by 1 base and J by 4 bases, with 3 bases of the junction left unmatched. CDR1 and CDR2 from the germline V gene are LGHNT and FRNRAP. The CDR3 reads CASGLGQGSTEAFF. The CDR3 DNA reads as TGTGCTAGTGGTTTGGGACAGGGAAGCACTGAAGCTTTCTTT.

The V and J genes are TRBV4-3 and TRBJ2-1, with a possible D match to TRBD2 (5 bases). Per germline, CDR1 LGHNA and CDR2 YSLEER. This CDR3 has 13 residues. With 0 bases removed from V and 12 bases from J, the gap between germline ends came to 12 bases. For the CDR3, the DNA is TGCGCCAGCAGCCAAGATATCGAAAGCGGGCAGTTCTTC. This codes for CASSQDIESGQFF.

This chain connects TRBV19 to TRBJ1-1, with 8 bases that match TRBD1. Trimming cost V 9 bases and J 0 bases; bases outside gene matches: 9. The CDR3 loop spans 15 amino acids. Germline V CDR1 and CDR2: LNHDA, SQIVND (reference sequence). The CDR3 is CARIPTGGLNTEAFF. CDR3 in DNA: TGTGCCAGGATTCCTACAGGGGGTCTGAACACTGAAGCTTTCTTT.

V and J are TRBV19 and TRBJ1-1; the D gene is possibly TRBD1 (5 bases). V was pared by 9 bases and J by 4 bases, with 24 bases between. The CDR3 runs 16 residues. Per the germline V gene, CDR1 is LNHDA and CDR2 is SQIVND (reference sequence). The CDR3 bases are TGTGCCAGCTCATGGTCAGCGCTCCTCCAGGGCACTGAAGCTTTCTTT. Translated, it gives CASSWSALLQGTEAFF. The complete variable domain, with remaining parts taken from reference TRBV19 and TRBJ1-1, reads DGGITQSPKYLFRKEGQNVTLSCEQNLNHDAMYWYRQDPGQGLRLIYYSQIVNDFQKGDIAEGYSVSREKKESFPLTVTSAQKNPTAFYLCASSWSALLQGTEAFFGQGTRLTVV.

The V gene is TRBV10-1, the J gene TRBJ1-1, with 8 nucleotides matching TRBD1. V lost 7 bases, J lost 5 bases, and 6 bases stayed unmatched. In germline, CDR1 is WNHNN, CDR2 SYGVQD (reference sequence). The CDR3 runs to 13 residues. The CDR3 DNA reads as TGCGCCAGCACCCCGACAGGGGTAACTGAAGCTTTCTTT. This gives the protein CASTPTGVTEAFF.

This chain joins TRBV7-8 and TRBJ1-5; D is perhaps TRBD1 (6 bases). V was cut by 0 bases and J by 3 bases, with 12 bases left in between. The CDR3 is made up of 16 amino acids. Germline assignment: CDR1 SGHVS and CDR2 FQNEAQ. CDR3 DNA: TGTGCCAGCAGCTTAGCGTACAGGGCCTCCAATCAGCCCCAGCATTTT. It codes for CASSLAYRASNQPQHF.

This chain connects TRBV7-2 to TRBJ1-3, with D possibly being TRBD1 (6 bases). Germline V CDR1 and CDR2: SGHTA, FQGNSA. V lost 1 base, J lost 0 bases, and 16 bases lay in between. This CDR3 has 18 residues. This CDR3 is CASSLVPRGGSSGNTIYF. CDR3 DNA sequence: TGTGCCAGCAGCTTAGTCCCTAGAGGGGGGAGCTCTGGAAACACCATATATTTT.